A selection of T cell receptor beta chains follows, all from one sample in a study of response to subunit inactivated influenza vaccine. TCRdb reprocessed the RT-PCR reads via MiXCR and lists one record per CDR3 protein. The sample holds about 650,000 distinct CDR3 sequences, 15% to 19% seen once. The sample was PBMCs from blood, taken 11 to 12 days after vaccination. All receptors come from a man aged 45-65 years who received an inactivated influenza vaccine. CDR3s include the opening cysteine and the closing phenylalanine or tryptophan. D genes are given only for firm matches. Where a row states a size, it is once, few, many or the class of an expanded clone; other rows omit it.

d_call,clone_size,v_call,j_call,cdr3_nt,cdr3_aa
-,-,TRBV4-3,TRBJ2-1,TGCGCCAGCAGCCAAGATATTGGTTATGAGCAGTTCTTC,CASSQDIGYEQFF
-,few,TRBV21-1,TRBJ1-2,TGTGCCAGCAGCAAAGGGGGACGGCCGACAGCTAACTATGGCTACACCTTC,CASSKGGRPTANYGYTF
TRBD1,many,TRBV24-1,TRBJ2-5,TGTGCCACCAGTGATCCCGAGACAGGGGCTACCCAAGAGACCCAGTACTTC,CATSDPETGATQETQYF
TRBD1,many,TRBV7-9,TRBJ1-5,TGTGCCAGCAGCATGGGACAGGGTGTACAGCCCCAGCATTTT,CASSMGQGVQPQHF
-,-,TRBV2,TRBJ2-7,TGTGCCAGCAATGGGTTTGGCGAGCAGTACTTC,CASNGFGEQYF
-,few,TRBV20-1,TRBJ1-1,TGCAGTGCTAGAGAGGGGACCTACACTGAAGCTTTCTTT,CSAREGTYTEAFF
TRBD2,-,TRBV9,TRBJ2-1,TGTGCCAGCAGCGTAGGTCTTGCGGGAGGGTACAATGAGCAGTTCTTC,CASSVGLAGGYNEQFF
TRBD1,-,TRBV4-2,TRBJ1-4,TGTGCCAGCAGCCGTCGGGACAGGGATGAAAAACTGTTTTTT,CASSRRDRDEKLFF
-,-,TRBV6-5,TRBJ2-1,TGTGCCAGCAGTTACGGTAGACTAGTGGGGGGTGAGCAGTTCTTC,CASSYGRLVGGEQFF
-,once,TRBV10-3,TRBJ2-1,TGTGCCGCCTCCTGCGGGACAGAAAATGAGCAGTTCTTC,CAASCGTENEQFF
-,-,TRBV6-5,TRBJ2-1,TGTGCCAGCAGTTACTCGTCCCAGCGGGCCTACAATGAGCAGTTCTTC,CASSYSSQRAYNEQFF
-,-,TRBV7-9,TRBJ2-4,TGTGCCAGCAGCTTATTGGCCGGCACAAACATTCAGTACTTC,CASSLLAGTNIQYF
-,few,TRBV4-3,TRBJ1-5,TGCGCCAGCAGCCAAGAATGGATGGGTCGTCAGCCCCAGCATTTT,CASSQEWMGRQPQHF
-,few,TRBV12-3/TRBV12-4,TRBJ2-7,TGTGCCAGCAAACCTGATGGGGACGAGCAGTACTTC,CASKPDGDEQYF
TRBD2,many,TRBV5-1,TRBJ2-3,TGCGCCAGCAGCTTGGTGTCTAGCGGGGCGATCACCACAGATACGCAGTATTTT,CASSLVSSGAITTDTQYF
TRBD1,-,TRBV7-9,TRBJ1-6,TGTGCCAGCAGCTTAACAGGGGACGATTCACCCCTCCACTTT,CASSLTGDDSPLHF
-,-,TRBV7-2,TRBJ2-3,TGTGCCAGCAGCTCTGTCGGAGGGGCCGCAGATACGCAGTATTTT,CASSSVGGAADTQYF
-,few,TRBV2,TRBJ2-3,TGTGCCAGCAGCGTGCCCGAGGGAGCTTCGGTGGGGATCACAGATACGCAGTATTTT,CASSVPEGASVGITDTQYF
-,few,TRBV29-1,TRBJ2-7,TGCAGCGCCGCAGAAGGGGGGACGGGCTACGAGCAGTACTTC,CSAAEGGTGYEQYF
TRBD2,few,TRBV7-2,TRBJ2-3,TGTGCCAGCAGCTCCCCAGCGGGGAATACGCAGTATTTT,CASSSPAGNTQYF
-,-,TRBV4-3,TRBJ1-2,TGCGCCAGCAGCCAAGATCTTGGGGATAGCTCTATGGTCGTGACCTTC,CASSQDLGDSSMVVTF
TRBD2,few,TRBV19,TRBJ2-1,TGTGCCAGTAGTATAGGGACTAGCCCCAATGAGCAGTTCTTC,CASSIGTSPNEQFF
-,few,TRBV20-1,TRBJ1-1,TGCAGTGCTAGCTTCGGAGGGCCGAACACTGAAGCTTTCTTT,CSASFGGPNTEAFF
TRBD2,many,TRBV7-2,TRBJ2-7,TGTGCCAGCAGCTTCTCTAGCGGGAGAAGCGAGCAGTACTTC,CASSFSSGRSEQYF
TRBD1,few,TRBV4-3,TRBJ2-6,TGCGCCAGCAGCCAAGATCGGGGACAGATCTCTGGGGCCAACGTCCTGACTTTC,CASSQDRGQISGANVLTF
TRBD2,-,TRBV7-2,TRBJ2-1,TGTGCCAGCAGCTTATCCGGACTAGCGGGAGCCCATGAGCAGTTCTTC,CASSLSGLAGAHEQFF
TRBD1,-,TRBV30,TRBJ2-1,TGTGCCTGGGGGCAGGGGGCTAGCTTCGATGAGCAGTTCTTC,CAWGQGASFDEQFF
TRBD2,few,TRBV7-2,TRBJ2-3,TGTGCCAGCAGCTTAGCTTTTCTAGCGGGGTCGTTCACAGATACGCAGTATTTT,CASSLAFLAGSFTDTQYF
-,-,TRBV6-5,TRBJ2-2,TGTGCCAGCAGTTGGCGGCAGGGGAGGGTCGGGGAGCTGTTTTTT,CASSWRQGRVGELFF
TRBD2,-,TRBV4-2,TRBJ2-3,TGTGCCAGCAGCCACTCCGGGACTAGCGTTAGCACAGATACGCAGTATTTT,CASSHSGTSVSTDTQYF
-,few,TRBV5-1,TRBJ2-4,TGCGCCAGCAGCTTGGACAGAGGGACCCTAAACATTCAGTACTTC,CASSLDRGTLNIQYF
-,few,TRBV6-2/TRBV6-3,TRBJ2-7,TGTGCCAGCAGTTACGAGAAAGGTGCCGACGAGCAGTACTTC,CASSYEKGADEQYF
-,few,TRBV29-1,TRBJ1-2,TGCAGCGTTGACATCCGCGACTATGGCTACACCTTC,CSVDIRDYGYTF
TRBD1,-,TRBV20-1,TRBJ1-1,TGCAGTGCTAGTCCGGGACAGGTGTCTTTCTTT,CSASPGQVSFF
-,-,TRBV20-1,TRBJ2-3,TGCAGTGCTAGAGATACGGGATGGTCGGCAGATACGCAGTATTTT,CSARDTGWSADTQYF
TRBD2,-,TRBV15,TRBJ2-3,TGTGCCACCAGCAGAGATTGGTTTCGGGAGGCAGCCCCTAGCACAGATACGCAGTATTTT,CATSRDWFREAAPSTDTQYF
-,few,TRBV5-1,TRBJ2-6,TGCGCCAGCAGCGTCGTTGCGGGGATTGGGGCCAACGTCCTGACTTTC,CASSVVAGIGANVLTF
-,-,TRBV28,TRBJ2-7,TGTGCCAGCATCGGACCGTCGGCCGAGCAGTACTTC,CASIGPSAEQYF
-,few,TRBV11-2,TRBJ2-3,TGTGCCAGCAGCGGGATCAGGGGACCTAGCACAGATACGCAGTATTTT,CASSGIRGPSTDTQYF
-,-,TRBV6-5,TRBJ2-5,TGTGCCAGCAGTTACTCGACTTTTGGAGAGACCCAGTACTTC,CASSYSTFGETQYF
-,few,TRBV7-8,TRBJ2-1,TGTGCCAGCAGCTTAGTTAGCGGAACTACCTACAATGAGCAGTTCTTC,CASSLVSGTTYNEQFF
-,few,TRBV20-1,TRBJ1-5,TGCAGTGCTAGCGCGGGGATAGGGCAGGGGTTCCATCCCCAGCATTTT,CSASAGIGQGFHPQHF
TRBD2,few,TRBV12-3/TRBV12-4,TRBJ2-3,TGTGCCAGCCTTATACTAGCGGCAAACACAGATACGCAGTATTTT,CASLILAANTDTQYF
-,-,TRBV28,TRBJ1-1,TGTGCCAGCAGTTTCATCACTTTCGCGAAGAGCACTGAAGCTTTCTTT,CASSFITFAKSTEAFF
TRBD1,few,TRBV7-8,TRBJ2-5,TGTGCCAGCAGCTTAGGACAGGGAATTCCGCTATCAGGGACCCAGTACTTC,CASSLGQGIPLSGTQYF
TRBD1,few,TRBV5-1,TRBJ2-1,TGCGCCAGCTGGACAGGGGAGGGCTACAATGAGCAGTTCTTC,CASWTGEGYNEQFF
-,-,TRBV7-2,TRBJ1-5,TGTGCCAGCAGCTTAGCATCCAGCAATCAGCCCCAGCATTTT,CASSLASSNQPQHF
-,few,TRBV11-2,TRBJ2-1,TGTGCCAGCAGCCGACGGTGGACTGAGGAGCAGTTCTTC,CASSRRWTEEQFF
-,-,TRBV6-6,TRBJ2-7,TGTGCCAGCAGATCACAGACAGACTACGAGCAGTACTTC,CASRSQTDYEQYF
TRBD2,many,TRBV4-1,TRBJ2-5,TGCGCCAGCAGCCACCCCGGGGGGGACCTACAAGAGACCCAGTACTTC,CASSHPGGDLQETQYF
TRBD2,once,TRBV12-5,TRBJ2-1,TGTGCTAGTGGTTTGGTTGGGGCTAGCGGCATTTACAATGAGCAGTTCTTC,CASGLVGASGIYNEQFF
-,few,TRBV7-9,TRBJ1-1,TGTGCCAGCAGCTTAGAGTTGATGGCAGATTTGAACACTGAAGCTTTCTTT,CASSLELMADLNTEAFF
-,-,TRBV10-3,TRBJ1-4,TGTGCCATCAGTGAGTCATTGAGGGGCCGCGGAAAACTGTTTTTT,CAISESLRGRGKLFF
TRBD1,-,TRBV6-1,TRBJ2-7,TGTGCCAGCAGCCAGGACCGGGACAGGGACTACGAGCAGTACTTC,CASSQDRDRDYEQYF
-,few,TRBV5-1,TRBJ1-3,TGCGCCAGCAGCTTGGACCCCCTGGGCTCTGGAAACACCATATATTTT,CASSLDPLGSGNTIYF
-,-,TRBV7-3,TRBJ2-3,TGTGCCAGCAGCCGGACCCCCCTGGCCGCAGATACGCAGTATTTT,CASSRTPLAADTQYF
-,-,TRBV29-1,TRBJ2-3,TGCAGCGTTGAGGCCGGGATTGCAGATACGCAGTATTTT,CSVEAGIADTQYF
-,-,TRBV6-1,TRBJ1-6,TGTGCCACCGGACCACAGGCTAATTCACCCCTCCACTTT,CATGPQANSPLHF
-,-,TRBV28,TRBJ2-1,TGTGCCAGCAGTTTCTCCGGGACCCCGCTTGCTGAGCAGTTCTTC,CASSFSGTPLAEQFF
TRBD1,-,TRBV4-2,TRBJ2-3,TGTGCCAGCAGCCCGTTGGTCGGGACAGTCACAGATACGCAGTATTTT,CASSPLVGTVTDTQYF